The present entry profiles one TCR beta chain with its context. Between the trimmed V and J ends, which lost 9 bases and 3 bases, there was a span of 15 bases. There are 14 residues in the CDR3. The germline V gene has CDR1 SNHLY and CDR2 FYNNEI. This specimen belongs to a study of T cell responses to AZD1222 COVID-19 vaccine. TCRdb keeps only in-frame clones here, not all; method: immunoSEQ multiplex PCR. The sample contains around 180,000 clones, approximately 94% of which appear only once. The receptor comes from an adult who received the AZD1222 COVID-19 vaccine. This specimen consisted of peripheral blood, obtained 28 days after the second AZD1222 dose. The chain joins TRBV2 to TRBJ1-5; D remains unclear. CDR3 loop: CARGTFRYNQPQHF. The CDR3 DNA is TGTGCCAGGGGCACGTTCCGGTACAATCAGCCCCAGCATTTT.